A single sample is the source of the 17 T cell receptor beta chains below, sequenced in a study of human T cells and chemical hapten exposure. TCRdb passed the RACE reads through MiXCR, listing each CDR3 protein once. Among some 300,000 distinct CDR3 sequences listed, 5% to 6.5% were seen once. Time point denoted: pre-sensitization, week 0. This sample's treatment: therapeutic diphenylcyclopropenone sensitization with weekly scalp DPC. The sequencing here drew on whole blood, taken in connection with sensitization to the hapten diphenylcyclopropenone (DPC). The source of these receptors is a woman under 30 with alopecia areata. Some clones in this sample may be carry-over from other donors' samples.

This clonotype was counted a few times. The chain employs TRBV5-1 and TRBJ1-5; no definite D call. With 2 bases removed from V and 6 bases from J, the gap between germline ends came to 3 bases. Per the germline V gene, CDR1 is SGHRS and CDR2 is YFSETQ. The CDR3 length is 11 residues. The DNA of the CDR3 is TGCGCCAGCAGCTTCGCTCAGCCCCAGCATTTT. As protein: CASSFAQPQHF. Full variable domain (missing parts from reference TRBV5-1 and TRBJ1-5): KAGVTQTPRYLIKTRGQQVTLSCSPISGHRSVSWYQQTPGQGLQFLFEYFSETQRNKGNFPGRFSGRQFSNSRSEMNVSTLELGDSALYLCASSFAQPQHFGDGTRLSIL.

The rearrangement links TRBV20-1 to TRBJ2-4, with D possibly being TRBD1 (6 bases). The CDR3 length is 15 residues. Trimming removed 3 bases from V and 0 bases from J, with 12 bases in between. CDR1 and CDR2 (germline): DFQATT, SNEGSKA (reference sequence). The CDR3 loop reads CSASWGRLAKNIQYF. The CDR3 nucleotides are TGCAGTGCTAGTTGGGGGCGGCTAGCCAAAAACATTCAGTACTTC.

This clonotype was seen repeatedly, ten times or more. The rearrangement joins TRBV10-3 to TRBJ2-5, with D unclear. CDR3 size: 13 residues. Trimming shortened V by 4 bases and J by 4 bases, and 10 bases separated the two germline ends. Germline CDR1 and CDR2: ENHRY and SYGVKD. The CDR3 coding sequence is TGTGCCATCAGTGTAATCTCCTCAGAGACCCAGTACTTC. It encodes CAISVISSETQYF.

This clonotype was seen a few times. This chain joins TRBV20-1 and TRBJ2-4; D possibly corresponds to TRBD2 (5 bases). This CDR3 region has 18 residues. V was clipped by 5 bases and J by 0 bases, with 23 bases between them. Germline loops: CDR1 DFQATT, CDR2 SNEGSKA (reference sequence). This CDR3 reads CSAARGRLRLIAKNIQYF. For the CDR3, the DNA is TGCAGTGCTGCCCGGGGTAGGCTACGTCTTATAGCCAAAAACATTCAGTACTTC.

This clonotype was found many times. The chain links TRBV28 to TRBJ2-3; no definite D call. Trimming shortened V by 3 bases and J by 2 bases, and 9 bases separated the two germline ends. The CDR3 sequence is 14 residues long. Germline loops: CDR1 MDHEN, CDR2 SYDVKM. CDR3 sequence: CASSLVRPTDTQYF. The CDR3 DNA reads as TGTGCCAGCAGTTTGGTCAGGCCCACAGATACGCAGTATTTT.

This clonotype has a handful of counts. The CDR3 bases are TGTGCCAGCAGTGAGGGCAGTGATAGCAATCAGCCCCAGCATTTT. This encodes CASSEGSDSNQPQHF. This chain connects TRBV6-1 to TRBJ1-5, with D unresolved. Between the trimmed V and J ends, which lost 3 bases and 0 bases, there was a span of 9 bases. Germline CDR1 MNHNS, CDR2 SASEGT. The CDR3 loop spans 15 amino acids.

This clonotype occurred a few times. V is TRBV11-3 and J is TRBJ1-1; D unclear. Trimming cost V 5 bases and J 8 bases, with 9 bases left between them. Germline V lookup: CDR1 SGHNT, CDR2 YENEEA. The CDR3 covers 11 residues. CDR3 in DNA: TGTGCCAGCAGCAATGGTAGGGAAGCTTTCTTT. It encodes CASSNGREAFF.

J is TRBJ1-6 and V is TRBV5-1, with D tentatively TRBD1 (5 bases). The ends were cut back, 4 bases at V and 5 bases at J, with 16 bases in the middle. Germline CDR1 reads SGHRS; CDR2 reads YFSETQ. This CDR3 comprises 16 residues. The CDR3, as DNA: TGCGCCAGCAGCCCCGAGGCGGGGGGAGATAATTCACCCCTCCACTTT. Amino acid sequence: CASSPEAGGDNSPLHF.

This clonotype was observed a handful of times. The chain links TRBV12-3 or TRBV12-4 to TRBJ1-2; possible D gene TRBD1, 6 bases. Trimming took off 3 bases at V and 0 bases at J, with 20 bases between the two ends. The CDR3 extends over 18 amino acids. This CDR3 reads CASSFSVMDSRTNYGYTF. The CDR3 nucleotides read TGTGCCAGCAGTTTTTCAGTAATGGACAGTCGAACTAACTATGGCTACACCTTC.

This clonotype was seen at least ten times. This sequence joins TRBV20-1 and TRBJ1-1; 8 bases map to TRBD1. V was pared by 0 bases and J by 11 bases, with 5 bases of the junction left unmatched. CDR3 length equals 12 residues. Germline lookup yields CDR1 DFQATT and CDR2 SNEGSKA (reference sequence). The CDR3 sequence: CSAREDRVRAFF. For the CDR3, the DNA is TGCAGTGCTAGAGAGGACAGGGTCCGGGCTTTCTTT.

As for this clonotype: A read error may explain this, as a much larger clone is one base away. CDR3 sequence reads: CAITRDSSTDTQYF. CDR3 in DNA: TGTGCCATCACCAGGGACAGTAGCACAGATACGCAGTATTTT. The gene calls are TRBV10-3 and TRBJ2-3; the match to TRBD1 covers 7 bases. The CDR3 length is 14 residues. The ends lost 7 bases at V and 0 bases at J; junction bases unmatched: 4. CDR1 and CDR2 (germline): ENHRY, SYGVKD.

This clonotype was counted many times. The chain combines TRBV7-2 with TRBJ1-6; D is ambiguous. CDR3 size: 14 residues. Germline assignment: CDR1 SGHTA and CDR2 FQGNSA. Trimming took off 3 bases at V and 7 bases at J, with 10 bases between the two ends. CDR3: CASSFPEWNSPLHF. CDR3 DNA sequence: TGTGCCAGCAGCTTCCCGGAATGGAATTCACCCCTCCACTTT.

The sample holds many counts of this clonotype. The CDR3, as DNA: TGTGCCAGCAGTTTGGGGCAGAGATATGGCTACACCTTC. Translating it yields CASSLGQRYGYTF. V and J are TRBV28 and TRBJ1-2, with D possibly being TRBD1 (5 bases). This CDR3 is built from 13 residues. In germline, CDR1 is MDHEN, CDR2 SYDVKM. V lost 3 bases and J 5 bases, leaving 10 bases between the germline ends.

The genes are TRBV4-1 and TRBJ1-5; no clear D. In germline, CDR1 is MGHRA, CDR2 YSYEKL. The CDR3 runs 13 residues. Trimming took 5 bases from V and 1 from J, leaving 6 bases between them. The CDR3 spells CASSWQSNQPQHF. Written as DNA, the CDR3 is TGCGCCAGCAGCTGGCAGAGCAATCAGCCCCAGCATTTT.

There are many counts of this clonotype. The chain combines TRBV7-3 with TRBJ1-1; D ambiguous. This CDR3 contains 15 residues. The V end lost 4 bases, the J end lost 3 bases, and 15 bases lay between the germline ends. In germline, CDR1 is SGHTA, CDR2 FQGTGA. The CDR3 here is CASSSGGPTYTEAFF. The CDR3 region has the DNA TGTGCCAGCAGCTCCGGAGGACCAACTTACACTGAAGCTTTCTTT.

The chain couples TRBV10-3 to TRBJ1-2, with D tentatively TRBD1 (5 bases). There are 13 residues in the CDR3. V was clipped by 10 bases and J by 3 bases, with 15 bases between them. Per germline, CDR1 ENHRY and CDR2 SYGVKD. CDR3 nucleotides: TGTGCCACCGCGCCGGGACTGGACTATGGCTACACCTTC. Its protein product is CATAPGLDYGYTF.

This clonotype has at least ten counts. In DNA, the CDR3 is TGTGCCAGCAGATCCCTCAGGGAGGCGTACCCTGAAGCTTTCTTT. Its protein is CASRSLREAYPEAFF. This chain uses TRBV11-1 with TRBJ1-1; weak D call: TRBD1 (5 bases). This CDR3 is 15 amino acids long. The germline V gene encodes CDR1 SGHAT and CDR2 FQDESV (reference sequence). With 6 bases removed from V and 6 bases from J, the gap between germline ends came to 20 bases.